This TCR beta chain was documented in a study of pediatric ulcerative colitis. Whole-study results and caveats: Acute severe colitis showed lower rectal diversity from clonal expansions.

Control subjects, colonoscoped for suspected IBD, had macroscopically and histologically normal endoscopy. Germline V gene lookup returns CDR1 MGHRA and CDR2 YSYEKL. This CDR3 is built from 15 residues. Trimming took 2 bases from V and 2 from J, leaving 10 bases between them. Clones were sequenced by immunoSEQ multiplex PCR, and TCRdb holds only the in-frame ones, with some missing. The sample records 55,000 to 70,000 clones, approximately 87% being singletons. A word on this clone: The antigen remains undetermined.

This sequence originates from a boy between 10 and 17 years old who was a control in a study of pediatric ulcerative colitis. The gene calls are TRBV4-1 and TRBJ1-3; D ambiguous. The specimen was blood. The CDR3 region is CASSQMGLPGNTIYF. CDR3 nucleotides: TGCGCCAGCAGCCAAATGGGCCTCCCTGGAAACACCATATATTTT.